Presented here are 17 T cell receptor beta chains from one specimen sequenced in a study of T cell responses to AZD1222 COVID-19 vaccine. Sequenced by immunoSEQ multiplex PCR; TCRdb stores in-frame clones only, minus some. This sample has roughly 250,000 clones, with approximately 93% found just once. The source was peripheral blood, collected on day 0 of AZD1222 vaccination. The receptors were sampled from an adult in good health.

The chain is built from TRBV5-1 and TRBJ2-3, with D possibly matching TRBD1 (6 bases). V lost 0 bases to trimming and J lost 5 bases, with 13 bases between them. CDR1 and CDR2 from the germline V gene are SGHRS and YFSETQ. CDR3 length: 15 residues. The CDR3 coding sequence is TGCGCCAGCAGCTTGGCTGGCAGGGGCTTAGATACGCAGTATTTT. This translates into CASSLAGRGLDTQYF. Filled out from reference TRBV5-1 and TRBJ2-3, the complete variable domain reads KAGVTQTPRYLIKTRGQQVTLSCSPISGHRSVSWYQQTPGQGLQFLFEYFSETQRNKGNFPGRFSGRQFSNSRSEMNVSTLELGDSALYLCASSLAGRGLDTQYFGPGTRLTVL.

The chain employs TRBV9 and TRBJ1-1, with D possibly being TRBD1 (6 bases). The CDR3 spans 15 residues. CDR1 SGDLS and CDR2 YYNGEE come from the germline V gene. V was cut by 0 bases and J by 3 bases, with 12 bases left in between. The DNA for the CDR3 is TGTGCCAGCAGCGTAGCAATACAGGGAGACACTGAAGCTTTCTTT. This encodes CASSVAIQGDTEAFF.

V and J are TRBV9 and TRBJ1-1; D unresolved. The germline V gene encodes CDR1 SGDLS and CDR2 YYNGEE. The CDR3 contains 13 residues. The ends were cut back, 0 bases at V and 2 bases at J, with 5 bases in the middle. The CDR3 protein is CASSVVPNTEAFF. The CDR3 nucleotides are TGTGCCAGCAGCGTAGTCCCCAACACTGAAGCTTTCTTT.

This chain joins TRBV20-1 and TRBJ1-5; unclear D gene. Germline V gene sequence: CDR1 DFQATT, CDR2 SNEGSKA (reference sequence). The CDR3 covers 13 residues. V dropped 3 bases and J dropped 8 bases, with 14 bases sitting between them. The CDR3 is CSASRNHNEPQHF. As DNA, the CDR3 is TGCAGTGCTAGTCGAAATCATAACGAGCCCCAGCATTTT.

This clone was counted a few times. The rearrangement joins TRBV2 to TRBJ1-1; D call uncertain. Per the germline V gene, CDR1 is SNHLY and CDR2 is FYNNEI. The V gene lost 8 bases and the J gene lost 3 bases, with 13 bases spanning the gap. CDR3 length: 13 amino acids. CDR3: CASLTTADTEAFF. Here the CDR3 DNA reads TGTGCCAGCCTGACGACGGCGGACACTGAAGCTTTCTTT.

The chain is built from TRBV6-5 and TRBJ1-2, with TRBD1 matching 7 bases. The germline V gene encodes CDR1 MNHEY and CDR2 SVGAGI. The CDR3 is 13 residues long. Trimming took 7 bases from V and 5 from J; bases not matched to a gene: 7. The CDR3 here is CASKPQGWYGYTF. The CDR3 region has the DNA TGTGCCAGCAAACCACAGGGGTGGTATGGCTACACCTTC.

CDR3 coding DNA: TGTGCCAGCAGTTTATCGGGCAGGCTCGGAAACACCATATATTTT. It specifies CASSLSGRLGNTIYF. The chain joins TRBV27 to TRBJ1-3; unclear D gene. Deletions cut 0 bases from V and 4 bases from J, with 10 bases between. CDR1 MNHEY and CDR2 SMNVEV come from the germline V gene (reference sequence). The CDR3 runs 15 residues.

The gene calls are TRBV18 and TRBJ2-5; unclear D gene. The CDR3 has 15 amino acids. V dropped 0 bases and J dropped 1 base, with 9 bases sitting between them. Germline-derived CDR1 and CDR2 are KGHSH and LQKENI. The CDR3 DNA follows: TGTGCCAGCTCACCACCAGGGTTCTTCCAAGAGACCCAGTACTTC. Amino acids: CASSPPGFFQETQYF.

The chain recombines TRBV14 with TRBJ2-7; a weak D match, TRBD2 (6 bases). V was shortened by 4 bases and J by 1 base, with 11 bases between the two germline ends. The CDR3 contains 14 residues. The germline V gene encodes CDR1 SGHDN and CDR2 FVKESK. CDR3: CASSLADLSYEQYF. Written as DNA, the CDR3 is TGTGCCAGCAGCCTAGCGGACCTATCCTACGAGCAGTACTTC.

The chain's CDR3 is CASSSQGYPIYEQYF. The CDR3 nucleotides are TGTGCCAGCAGCTCCCAGGGGTATCCAATCTACGAGCAGTACTTC. This sequence joins TRBV5-4 and TRBJ2-7; a weak D match, TRBD1 (6 bases). Germline lookup yields CDR1 SGHNT and CDR2 YYREEE (reference sequence). The CDR3 covers 15 residues. V lost 3 bases to trimming and J lost 3 bases, with 16 bases between them.

The rearrangement joins TRBV5-6 to TRBJ1-2; the D is unclear. The germline gives CDR1 SGHDT, CDR2 YYEEEE. Trimming took off 1 base at V and 6 bases at J, with 7 bases between the two ends. This CDR3 contains 12 residues. CDR3 residues: CASSLTDDGYTF. In nucleotides, the CDR3 is TGTGCCAGCAGCTTGACAGATGATGGCTACACCTTC. Looking up the rest from reference TRBV5-6 and TRBJ1-2 gives the full variable domain: DAGVTQSPTHLIKTRGQQVTLRCSPKSGHDTVSWYQQALGQGPQFIFQYYEEEERQRGNFPDRFSGHQFPNYSSELNVNALLLGDSALYLCASSLTDDGYTFGSGTRLTVV.

V gene TRBV5-4 combines with J gene TRBJ2-2, with 7 nucleotides matching TRBD1. The germline V gene encodes CDR1 SGHNT and CDR2 YYREEE (reference sequence). V was clipped by 7 bases and J by 6 bases; unmatched bases: 9. The CDR3 spans 14 residues. DNA of the CDR3: TGTGCCAGCTTCGAGACAGGGTTGTCCGGGGAGCTGTTTTTT. Translated, it gives CASFETGLSGELFF.

CDR3 in amino acids: CASSTTGYYEQYF. CDR3 coding DNA: TGTGCCAGCAGTACGACAGGGTATTACGAGCAGTACTTC. The chain links TRBV27 to TRBJ2-7; 7 bases fit TRBD1. With V trimmed by 5 bases and J by 4 bases, 5 bases remained unmatched. Germline values: CDR1 MNHEY, CDR2 SMNVEV (reference sequence). The CDR3 length is 13 residues.

The genes are TRBV7-9 and TRBJ1-5; maybe TRBD1 (6 bases). This CDR3 has 14 amino acids. The germline V and J ends were trimmed by 1 base and 4 bases, with 8 bases remaining between them. The germline V gene encodes CDR1 SEHNR and CDR2 FQNEAQ (reference sequence). CDR3 nucleotide sequence: TGTGCCAGCAGCTTAGGGACAGTAAATCAGCCCCAGCATTTT. Its translation: CASSLGTVNQPQHF. Variable domain in full (rest from reference TRBV7-9 and TRBJ1-5): DTGVSQNPRHKITKRGQNVTFRCDPISEHNRLYWYRQTLGQGPEFLTYFQNEAQLEKSRLLSDRFSAERPKGSFSTLEIQRTEQGDSAMYLCASSLGTVNQPQHFGDGTRLSIL.

This clone was seen just once. V gene TRBV5-1 combines with J gene TRBJ1-5; D is uncertain. From germline, CDR1 is SGHRS and CDR2 YFSETQ. The CDR3 covers 16 residues. Trimming cost V 2 bases and J 0 bases, with 12 bases left between them. The CDR3, as DNA: TGCGCCAGCAGCTTCGGACGGTCTTTTAGCAATCAGCCCCAGCATTTT. As protein: CASSFGRSFSNQPQHF.

As for this clone: The sample contains more than one DNA sequence encoding this CDR3. Here the CDR3 reads CASSLAGEQYF. In nucleotides, the CDR3 is TGTGCCAGCAGCTTGGCGGGCGAGCAGTACTTC. This chain joins TRBV5-6 and TRBJ2-7; unclear D gene. Germline CDR1 and CDR2: SGHDT and YYEEEE. Trimming removed 0 bases from V and 6 bases from J, with 4 bases in between. There are 11 residues in the CDR3.

This rearrangement joins TRBV4-2 to TRBJ2-1; 12 bases line up with TRBD2. Germline values: CDR1 LGHNA, CDR2 YNFKEQ. Germline trimming cut 4 bases from V and 8 bases from J; bases unmatched to any gene: 24. The CDR3 loop spans 21 amino acids. The CDR3 region has the DNA TGTGCCAGCAGCCCTGATCAAGGGACTAATCTCGGACTAGCGGGAAAGGATGAGCAGTTCTTC. Translated: CASSPDQGTNLGLAGKDEQFF.